The clone carrying this T cell receptor (beta chain) has more than one count but fewer than ten. Its antigen is not identified. Trimming at V came to 6 bases and at J to 0 bases, leaving 8 bases not matched to a gene. The germline V gene has CDR1 SNHLY and CDR2 FYNNEI. There are 17 residues in the CDR3. PCR was performed a second time for about 7 to 12 cycles using a sample-barcoded 5' primer and a J-beta primer mix. Each cDNA molecule was tagged by a template-switch adaptor with 12 random nucleotides. TCRdb analysed the 5' RACE reads with MiXCR anew, one entry per CDR3 protein. This table holds some 1.4 million distinct CDR3 sequences, roughly 45% found once. These data belong to a study of blood T cells in healthy people across ages. General study results and limits: PBMCs left unsorted prevented a conclusive naive versus antigen-experienced comparison. Calculation of diversity from one million T cells yielded estimates considered to be underestimates.

This clonotype was sampled from a woman younger than 30 in good health. The material sequenced was blood. V gene TRBV2 combines with J gene TRBJ1-6; 7 bases align to TRBD1. The CDR3 reads CASRTTGSSSYNSPLHF. In DNA, the CDR3 is TGTGCCAGCAGAACGACAGGGTCTAGCTCCTATAATTCACCCCTCCACTTT.